This T cell receptor beta chain derives from a study of response to subunit inactivated influenza vaccine. The study, taken as a whole, reports: Researchers suggested that each seasonal influenza vaccination recruits few new T cells.

In regard to this clonotype: Its antigen remains unknown.

The trim removed 0 bases at V and 6 bases at J, leaving 7 bases unmatched. This CDR3 region has 16 residues. Looked up from germline, CDR1 is KGHSH and CDR2 is LQKENI. TCRdb independently ran MiXCR on the RT-PCR reads; one entry per CDR3 protein. The data hold some 550,000 distinct CDR3 sequences, with under 25% observed a single time. Separately, the same data were catalogued under a study of T cells expressing NK-cell markers. That source adds: 5'RACE template switching built TCR beta cDNA with unique molecular identifiers. TCR beta repertoires came from sorted CD3+CD56+NKG2C+, CD3+CD56+NKG2C- and CD3+CD56-NKG2C+ T cells. Of the CD8+ T cell pool in over 5 donors, about 1.0-7.0% was accounted for by dominant NKG2C+ clonotypes. These clonotypes additionally ranked first within the CD3+CD56-NKG2C+ fraction of a handful of donors.

Sequencing used CD4+ T cells sorted from PBMCs, obtained less than 13 days after vaccination. The chain couples TRBV18 to TRBJ2-5, with TRBD1 matching over 10 bases. This TCR derives from a man in his fifties who received an inactivated influenza vaccine. CDR3 protein: CASSPPGTGVVKTQYF. CDR3 bases: TGTGCCAGCTCACCACCTGGGACAGGGGTTGTAAAGACCCAGTACTTC.